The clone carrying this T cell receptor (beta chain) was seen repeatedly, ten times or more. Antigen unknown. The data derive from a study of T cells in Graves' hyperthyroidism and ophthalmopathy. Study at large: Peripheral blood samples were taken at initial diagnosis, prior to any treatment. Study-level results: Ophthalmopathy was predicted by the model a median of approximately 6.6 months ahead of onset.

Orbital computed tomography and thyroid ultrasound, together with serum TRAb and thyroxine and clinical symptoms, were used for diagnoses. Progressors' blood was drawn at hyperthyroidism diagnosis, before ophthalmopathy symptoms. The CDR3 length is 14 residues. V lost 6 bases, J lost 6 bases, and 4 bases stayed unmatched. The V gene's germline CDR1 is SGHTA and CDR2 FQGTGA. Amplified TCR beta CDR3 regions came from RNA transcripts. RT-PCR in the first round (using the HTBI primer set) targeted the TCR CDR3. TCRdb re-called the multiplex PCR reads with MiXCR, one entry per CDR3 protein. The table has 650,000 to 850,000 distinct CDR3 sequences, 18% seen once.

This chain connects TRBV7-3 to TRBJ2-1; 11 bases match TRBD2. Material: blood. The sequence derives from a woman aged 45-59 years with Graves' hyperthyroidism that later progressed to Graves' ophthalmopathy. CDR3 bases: TGTGCCAGCAGGCTAGCGGGGGGCTCCAATGAGCAGTTCTTC. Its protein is CASRLAGGSNEQFF.